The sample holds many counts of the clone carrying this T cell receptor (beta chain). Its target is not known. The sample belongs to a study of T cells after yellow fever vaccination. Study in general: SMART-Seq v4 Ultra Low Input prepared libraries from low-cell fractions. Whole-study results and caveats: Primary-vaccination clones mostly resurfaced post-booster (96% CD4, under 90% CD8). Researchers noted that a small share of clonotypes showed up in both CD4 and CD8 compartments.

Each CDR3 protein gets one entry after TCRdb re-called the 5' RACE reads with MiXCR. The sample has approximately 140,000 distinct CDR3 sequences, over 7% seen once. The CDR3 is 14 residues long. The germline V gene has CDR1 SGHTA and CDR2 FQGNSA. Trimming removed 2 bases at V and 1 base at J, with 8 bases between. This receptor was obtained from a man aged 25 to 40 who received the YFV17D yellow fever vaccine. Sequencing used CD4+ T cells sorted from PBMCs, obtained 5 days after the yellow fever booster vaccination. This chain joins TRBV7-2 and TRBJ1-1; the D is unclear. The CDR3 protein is CASSLLRENTEAFF. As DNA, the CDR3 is TGTGCCAGCAGCTTACTCCGCGAGAACACTGAAGCTTTCTTT. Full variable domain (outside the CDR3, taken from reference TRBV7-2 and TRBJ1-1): GAGVSQSPSNKVTEKGKDVELRCDPISGHTALYWYRQSLGQGLEFLIYFQGNSAPDKSGLPSDRFSAERTGGSVSTLTIQRTQQEDSAVYLCASSLLRENTEAFFGQGTRLTVV.